The source of this T cell receptor beta chain is a study of blood T cell repertoires in COVID-19. Germline values: CDR1 MDHEN, CDR2 SYDVKM. This CDR3 contains 11 residues. With 2 bases removed from V and 11 bases from J, the gap between germline ends came to 9 bases. Generated by immunoSEQ multiplex PCR, the TCRdb table keeps only in-frame clones and is missing some. The table has 250,000 to 300,000 clones, about 88% seen once; the top ten hold over 4%. The chain joins TRBV28 to TRBJ1-1; D is unresolved. The source of this sequence is a young man with acute COVID-19. Sequenced sample: PBMCs or T cells enriched from blood (not recorded which). The CDR3 DNA follows: TGTGCCAGCAGTTTACTAAAACGGGCTTTCTTT. It translates to CASSLLKRAFF.